The 26 T cell receptor beta chains below come from one sample, sequenced in a study of response to subunit inactivated influenza vaccine. TCRdb analysed the RT-PCR reads with MiXCR anew, one entry per CDR3 protein. The profile covers 500,000 to 650,000 distinct CDR3 sequences, with 7.5% to 8.5% appearing a single time and 10% to 15% taken by the ten largest. Sequences were derived from PBMCs from blood, sampled about 24 months after vaccination. The receptors were gathered from a man between 50 and 69 years old who received an inactivated influenza vaccine.

V is TRBV19 and J is TRBJ1-1; D ambiguous. The V and J ends lost 3 bases and 1 base respectively, with 9 bases between them. Germline CDR1 reads LNHDA; CDR2 reads SQIVND (reference sequence). The CDR3 loop spans 14 amino acids. Here the CDR3 DNA reads TGTGCCAGTAGTATTAACAGTGCGAACACTGAAGCTTTCTTT. Its translation: CASSINSANTEAFF.

The chain joins TRBV20-1 to TRBJ2-1; D ambiguous. CDR1 is DFQATT and CDR2 is SNEGSKA in the germline V gene (reference sequence). The V end was cut by 3 bases, the J end by 0 bases, with 21 bases between. This CDR3 contains 18 residues. The CDR3 loop is CSASRAAGRLSSYNEQFF. The DNA for the CDR3 is TGCAGTGCTAGTCGTGCGGCCGGAAGATTGAGCTCCTACAATGAGCAGTTCTTC.

V usage is TRBV7-9 and J usage is TRBJ2-7; the D gene is possibly TRBD2 (5 bases). In germline, CDR1 is SEHNR, CDR2 FQNEAQ (reference sequence). V gave up 0 bases and J gave up 2 bases, with 11 bases separating them. This CDR3 is 15 amino acids long. The CDR3 spells CASSLARTAAYEQYF. CDR3 nucleotide sequence: TGTGCCAGCAGCTTAGCGCGGACTGCAGCCTACGAGCAGTACTTC.

The gene calls are TRBV18 and TRBJ2-6, with D possibly being TRBD1 or TRBD2 (5 bases each). CDR3 length: 19 amino acids. Germline CDR1 KGHSH, CDR2 LQKENI. V lost 2 bases and J lost 0, with 17 bases in between. The DNA of the CDR3 is TGTGCCAGCTCACCAACGCCGGGGACGGCCAGCTCTGGGGCCAACGTCCTGACTTTC. Its translation: CASSPTPGTASSGANVLTF.

This clonotype was detected only a few times. The V and J genes are TRBV2 and TRBJ2-5; no clear D gene. Between the trimmed V and J ends, which lost 5 bases and 1 base, there was a span of 11 bases. CDR1 and CDR2 from the germline V gene are SNHLY and FYNNEI. The length of the CDR3 is 14 residues. CDR3 DNA: TGTGCCAGCAGTTACGGACCTCTCCAAGAGACCCAGTACTTC. Its protein product is CASSYGPLQETQYF.

This chain connects TRBV28 to TRBJ1-2; TRBD1 agrees at 10 bases. Germline V lookup: CDR1 MDHEN, CDR2 SYDVKM. Trimming at V came to 5 bases and at J to 4 bases, leaving 7 bases not matched to a gene. This CDR3 has 15 amino acids. In DNA, the CDR3 is TGTGCCAGCAGTGGCCGGGACAGGGGTGTCTATGGCTACACCTTC. This translates into CASSGRDRGVYGYTF.

V gene TRBV5-1 combines with J gene TRBJ2-1; TRBD2 matches 8 bases. J gave up 6 bases and V 0 bases, and 8 bases lay outside the gene matches. The CDR3 is made up of 16 amino acids. Germline CDR1 reads SGHRS; CDR2 reads YFSETQ. The CDR3 is CASSLGRAGVINEQFF. The CDR3 region has the DNA TGCGCCAGCAGCTTGGGCAGAGCGGGGGTCATCAATGAGCAGTTCTTC.

This clonotype appeared a few times. The gene calls are TRBV18 and TRBJ2-1, with 11 nucleotides matching TRBD2. J lost 0 bases, V lost 6 bases, and 10 bases had no gene match. There are 18 residues in the CDR3. Germline V CDR1 and CDR2: KGHSH, LQKENI. CDR3 protein: CASSPTSGTSFSYNEQFF. The CDR3, as DNA: TGTGCCAGCTCCCCGACTAGCGGGACCTCTTTCTCCTACAATGAGCAGTTCTTC.

There are a few counts of this clonotype. The rearrangement uses TRBV12-3 or TRBV12-4 and TRBJ2-7; D ambiguous. This CDR3 contains 14 residues. V shed 3 bases and J shed 1 base, with 10 bases lying between them. The CDR3 nucleotides are TGTGCCAGCAGTTTCGGTCTACGGTCCTACGAGCAGTACTTC. This codes for CASSFGLRSYEQYF.

This clonotype was counted between two and nine times. The chain employs TRBV6-1 and TRBJ2-7; D uncertain. The V end lost 6 bases, the J end lost 0 bases, and 12 bases lay between the germline ends. Germline lookup yields CDR1 MNHNS and CDR2 SASEGT. The CDR3 contains 14 residues. Written as DNA, the CDR3 is TGTGCCAGCAGCCCTACTCCAGGCTCCTACGAGCAGTACTTC. Its translation is CASSPTPGSYEQYF.

In this sample, this clonotype turned up once. The CDR3: CASSLGGYNTGELFF. CDR3 DNA: TGCGCCAGCAGCTTGGGAGGGTACAACACCGGGGAGCTGTTTTTT. The rearrangement links TRBV5-1 to TRBJ2-2; possible D gene TRBD2, 5 bases. V was cut by 0 bases and J by 2 bases, with 8 bases left in between. The CDR3 has 15 residues. Germline assignment: CDR1 SGHRS and CDR2 YFSETQ.

V gene TRBV11-2 combines with J gene TRBJ2-7; D perhaps matches TRBD2 (6 bases). The germline gives CDR1 SGHAT, CDR2 FQNNGV. V lost 5 bases, J lost 4 bases, and 12 bases lay in between. The CDR3 contains 13 residues. The CDR3 region has the DNA TGTGCCAGCAGCGGCCCGGGGGAGTACGAGCAGTACTTC. Amino acid sequence: CASSGPGEYEQYF.

The chain carries TRBV29-1 and TRBJ2-7, with D maybe TRBD2 (5 bases). The CDR3 runs 13 residues. CDR1 SQVTM and CDR2 ANQGSEA come from the germline V gene. V was cut by 5 bases and J by 2 bases, with 13 bases left in between. This CDR3 is CSVLGSRPYEQYF. CDR3 nucleotides: TGCAGCGTTCTAGGGAGTCGACCCTACGAGCAGTACTTC.

This clonotype was picked up many times. The chain joins TRBV5-4 to TRBJ1-3; 8 positions agree with TRBD1. The CDR3 contains 15 residues. Per germline, CDR1 SGHNT and CDR2 YYREEE (reference sequence). J gave up 3 bases and V 2 bases, and 4 bases lay outside the gene matches. The CDR3 loop reads CASSLSGTGGNTIYF. The DNA for the CDR3 is TGTGCCAGCAGCTTATCCGGGACAGGTGGAAACACCATATATTTT. Full variable domain (outside the CDR3, taken from reference TRBV5-4 and TRBJ1-3): ETGVTQSPTHLIKTRGQQVTLRCSSQSGHNTVSWYQQALGQGPQFIFQYYREEENGRGNFPPRFSGLQFPNYSSELNVNALELDDSALYLCASSLSGTGGNTIYFGEGSWLTVV.

This CDR3 is CSGAGRLNTEAFF. CDR3 nucleotide sequence: TGCAGCGGAGCGGGCCGTCTCAACACTGAAGCTTTCTTT. V and J are TRBV29-1 and TRBJ1-1; D is uncertain. CDR1 is SQVTM and CDR2 is ANQGSEA in the germline V gene. V lost 7 bases, J lost 2 bases, and 14 bases lay in between. The CDR3 has 13 amino acids.

This clonotype was observed at least ten times. The rearrangement links TRBV20-1 to TRBJ2-3, with D possibly matching TRBD2 (6 bases). Germline CDR1 is DFQATT and CDR2 is SNEGSKA (reference sequence). Trimming shortened V by 4 bases and J by 1 base, and 12 bases separated the two germline ends. The CDR3 is 14 residues long. In DNA form, the CDR3 reads TGCAGTGCTATGCGCGGGGCGGGCACAGATACGCAGTATTTT. Residues: CSAMRGAGTDTQYF.

This clonotype has at least ten counts. The chain joins TRBV5-1 to TRBJ2-1; 9 nucleotides agree with TRBD1. V lost 5 bases, J lost 2 bases, and 5 bases stayed unmatched. CDR1 is SGHRS, CDR2 YFSETQ, per germline. The CDR3 sequence is 15 residues long. The CDR3 reads CASRDGQGTYNEQFF. The CDR3, as DNA: TGCGCCAGCAGGGATGGACAGGGGACCTACAATGAGCAGTTCTTC.

This clonotype came up many times. The chain employs TRBV6-2 or TRBV6-3 and TRBJ2-3; TRBD2 aligns across 9 bases. In germline, CDR1 is MNHEY, CDR2 SVGEGT. There are 17 residues in the CDR3. J lost 5 bases, V lost 0 bases, and 9 bases had no gene match. In DNA, the CDR3 is TGTGCCAGCAGTTACTCGAAGGTAGCGGGAGAGCAAGATACGCAGTATTTT. Translation gives CASSYSKVAGEQDTQYF.

This clonotype showed up many times. The rearrangement uses TRBV12-3 or TRBV12-4 and TRBJ1-1; tentatively, D is TRBD1 (5 bases). Trimming left V 3 bases short and J 1 base short, with 12 bases between. This CDR3 contains 15 residues. This CDR3 reads CASSLDKVPNTEAFF. CDR3 nucleotides: TGTGCCAGCAGTTTGGACAAGGTACCGAACACTGAAGCTTTCTTT.

This clonotype was found many times. The V gene is TRBV12-3 or TRBV12-4, the J gene TRBJ2-1; D is possibly TRBD1 (5 bases). Trimming took 3 bases from V and 6 from J, leaving 15 bases between them. The CDR3 extends over 15 amino acids. As DNA, the CDR3 is TGTGCCAGCAGTTTTCATCAGGGATCGGGCAATGAGCAGTTCTTC. It translates to CASSFHQGSGNEQFF.

This clonotype was seen more than once but under ten times. V is TRBV12-3 or TRBV12-4 and J is TRBJ1-5; tentatively, D is TRBD1 (6 bases). The CDR3 length is 14 residues. The germline V and J ends were trimmed by 2 bases and 6 bases, with 11 bases remaining between them. CDR3 residues: CASSLWGAGQPQHF. CDR3 nucleotide sequence: TGTGCCAGCAGTTTATGGGGGGCGGGTCAGCCCCAGCATTTT.

This clonotype has just a few counts. J is TRBJ2-7 and V is TRBV3-1; 8 nucleotides agree with TRBD2. There are 15 residues in the CDR3. V shed 1 base, J shed 3 bases, and the junction held 5 bases outside the gene matches. Germline CDR1 is LGHDT and CDR2 is YNNKEL (reference sequence). CDR3 in DNA: TGTGCCAGCAGCCAAGCGGGGGGGAGCTTCTACGAGCAGTACTTC. It codes for CASSQAGGSFYEQYF.

This clonotype has only a few counts. This chain connects TRBV28 to TRBJ2-2; maybe TRBD1 (5 bases). Between the trimmed V and J ends, which lost 8 bases and 4 bases, there was a span of 17 bases. The CDR3 sequence is 15 residues long. Germline CDR1 reads MDHEN; CDR2 reads SYDVKM. The CDR3 DNA reads as TGTGCCAGCGGTACCGTAGGGGTGGGCACCGGGGAGCTGTTTTTT. Its protein product is CASGTVGVGTGELFF.

This clonotype appeared many times. The rearrangement joins TRBV13 to TRBJ1-3; D gene unclear. The germline gives CDR1 PRHDT, CDR2 FYEKMQ (reference sequence). The V and J ends lost 5 bases and 4 bases respectively, with 6 bases between them. The CDR3 has 12 amino acids. The CDR3 DNA is TGTGCCAGCAGCCCGTGGGGAAACACCATATATTTT. This sequence encodes CASSPWGNTIYF.

This clonotype showed up many times. The chain links TRBV3-1 to TRBJ1-5; TRBD1 might be the D (6 bases). The CDR3 is 14 amino acids. Germline lookup yields CDR1 LGHDT and CDR2 YNNKEL (reference sequence). V was cut by 4 bases and J by 6 bases, with 13 bases left in between. CDR3 in DNA: TGTGCCAGCAGCCCCCGAGGGGGGGTTCAGCCCCAGCATTTT. Translated: CASSPRGGVQPQHF.

The chain has TRBV6-1 and TRBJ2-4, with TRBD2 matching 8 bases. V was clipped by 2 bases and J by 7 bases; unmatched bases: 7. The germline V gene encodes CDR1 MNHNS and CDR2 SASEGT. This CDR3 has 15 residues. Written as DNA, the CDR3 is TGTGCCAGCAGTGAAACCGGGACTAGTCAGAACATTCAGTACTTC. Translation gives CASSETGTSQNIQYF.